One and the same sample provided the 15 T cell receptor beta chains below, sequenced in a study of cytomegalovirus exposure and HLA in healthy donors. In the PCR, 60 Vbeta and 13 Jbeta primers were used. Method: immunoSEQ multiplex PCR; TCRdb's copy keeps in-frame clones and lacks some. Of under 200,000 clones detected, 77% appear once; the ten largest clones hold around 2.8%. Sequenced material: PBMCs. These receptors originate from a woman in her thirties or forties in good health and CMV-seropositive.

Points on this clone: The same CDR3 also results from other DNA sequences found in this sample. V gene TRBV20-1 combines with J gene TRBJ1-1; D might be TRBD1 (5 bases). The V end lost 6 bases, the J end lost 1 base, and 6 bases lay between the germline ends. Germline V gives CDR1 DFQATT, CDR2 SNEGSKA (reference sequence). This CDR3 comprises 11 residues. For the CDR3, the DNA is TGCAGTGCCAGGGAGAACACTGAAGCTTTCTTT. This translates into CSARENTEAFF.

The chain is built from TRBV19 and TRBJ2-7, with TRBD2 identical over 15 bases. The junction had 5 bases not matched to a gene; V was cut back by 2 bases and J by 0 bases. The CDR3 covers 18 residues. The V gene's germline CDR1 is LNHDA and CDR2 SQIVND (reference sequence). Written as DNA, the CDR3 is TGTGCCAGTAGTATATTCGGGACTAGCGGGAGGAACTCCTACGAGCAGTACTTC. Its protein product is CASSIFGTSGRNSYEQYF.

The rearrangement uses TRBV4-2 and TRBJ1-1; D is possibly TRBD1 (6 bases). V was clipped by 3 bases and J by 2 bases, with 10 bases between them. Per germline, CDR1 LGHNA and CDR2 YNFKEQ. CDR3 length: 14 amino acids. The CDR3 sequence is CASSHQDSNTEAFF. For the CDR3, the DNA is TGTGCCAGCAGCCATCAGGACAGCAACACTGAAGCTTTCTTT.

Only one count was recorded for this clone. The genes are TRBV19 and TRBJ1-1, with D perhaps TRBD1 (5 bases). The ends were cut back, 6 bases at V and 4 bases at J, with 27 bases in the middle. The germline V gene has CDR1 LNHDA and CDR2 SQIVND (reference sequence). The CDR3 length is 18 residues. The CDR3 reads CASRQQIDSLRGGTEAFF. The DNA for the CDR3 is TGTGCCAGTAGGCAACAAATAGACAGCCTCCGGGGGGGCACTGAAGCTTTCTTT.

J is TRBJ2-1 and V is TRBV7-8; 12 nucleotides align to TRBD2. With 3 bases clipped from V and 0 bases from J, the junction kept 6 bases outside the gene matches. The CDR3 contains 18 residues. The germline CDR1 and CDR2 sequences are SGHVS and FQNEAQ. The CDR3 reads CASSLGLAGGVSYNEQFF. In DNA, the CDR3 is TGTGCCAGCAGCTTGGGTCTAGCGGGGGGGGTCTCCTACAATGAGCAGTTCTTC.

The gene calls are TRBV5-4 and TRBJ1-2; 10 bases match TRBD1. The CDR3 is made up of 15 amino acids. The V gene's germline CDR1 is SGHNT and CDR2 YYREEE (reference sequence). J was trimmed by 3 bases and V by 2 bases; bases with no gene match: 4. The CDR3 here is CASSFDRGQDYGYTF. The DNA for the CDR3 is TGTGCCAGCAGCTTCGACAGGGGGCAGGACTATGGCTACACCTTC.

The gene calls are TRBV7-2 and TRBJ2-7; 7 bases map to TRBD2. Trimming at V came to 2 bases and at J to 2 bases, leaving 15 bases not matched to a gene. From germline, CDR1 is SGHTA and CDR2 FQGNSA. The CDR3 is 18 residues long. The CDR3: CASSLIIGSAGKTYEQYF. In DNA form, the CDR3 reads TGTGCCAGCAGCTTAATAATCGGGTCAGCGGGAAAGACCTACGAGCAGTACTTC.

The rearrangement links TRBV7-2 to TRBJ2-7; the match to TRBD2 covers 7 bases. Germline V gene lookup returns CDR1 SGHTA and CDR2 FQGNSA. V was clipped by 5 bases and J by 4 bases; unmatched bases: 8. This CDR3 spans 14 amino acids. The CDR3 protein is CASSIGLEGYEQYF. For the CDR3, the DNA is TGTGCCAGCAGCATAGGACTAGAGGGGTACGAGCAGTACTTC.

This clone has a single count. In DNA, the CDR3 is TGTGCCACCAGTGAGGGACAGGGCATGAACACTGAAGCTTTCTTT. This encodes CATSEGQGMNTEAFF. The J gene is TRBJ1-1, the V gene TRBV15, with 9 positions matching TRBD1. V dropped 6 bases and J dropped 0; count of bases not matched to a gene: 5. Per the germline V gene, CDR1 is LNHNV and CDR2 is YYDKDF (reference sequence). CDR3 size: 15 residues.

The chain couples TRBV5-1 to TRBJ1-2; tentative D call: TRBD1 (5 bases). Germline V gives CDR1 SGHRS, CDR2 YFSETQ. V lost 0 bases and J lost 8, with 11 bases in between. This CDR3 has 13 amino acids. Here the CDR3 reads CASSLGPGQGYTF. CDR3 nucleotide sequence: TGCGCCAGCAGCTTGGGGCCAGGGCAGGGCTACACCTTC.

The J gene is TRBJ1-1, the V gene TRBV19; D gene uncertain. V was trimmed by 3 bases and J by 1 base, leaving 6 bases between them. The CDR3 runs to 13 residues. Germline assignment: CDR1 LNHDA and CDR2 SQIVND (reference sequence). This CDR3 reads CASSIQENTEAFF. CDR3 sequence (DNA): TGTGCCAGTAGTATTCAGGAGAACACTGAAGCTTTCTTT. Full variable domain (rest looked up from reference TRBV19 and TRBJ1-1): DGGITQSPKYLFRKEGQNVTLSCEQNLNHDAMYWYRQDPGQGLRLIYYSQIVNDFQKGDIAEGYSVSREKKESFPLTVTSAQKNPTAFYLCASSIQENTEAFFGQGTRLTVV.

The V and J genes are TRBV2 and TRBJ1-1; possibly TRBD1 for D (5 bases). The V gene lost 5 bases and the J gene lost 1 base, with 11 bases spanning the gap. CDR1 and CDR2 (germline): SNHLY, FYNNEI. This CDR3 contains 14 residues. CDR3 in amino acids: CASSLGLANTEAFF. DNA of the CDR3: TGTGCCAGCAGTTTGGGACTGGCGAACACTGAAGCTTTCTTT. The full variable domain, rest sourced from reference TRBV2 and TRBJ1-1, is EPEVTQTPSHQVTQMGQEVILRCVPISNHLYFYWYRQILGQKVEFLVSFYNNEISEKSEIFDDQFSVERPDGSNFTLKIRSTKLEDSAMYFCASSLGLANTEAFFGQGTRLTVV.

The CDR3 spells CASSLLGGTSSYNEQFF. The CDR3 DNA sequence: TGTGCCAGTAGCCTATTGGGTGGGACTAGCTCCTACAATGAGCAGTTCTTC. The gene calls are TRBV19 and TRBJ2-1; 8 nucleotides agree with TRBD2. CDR3 size: 17 residues. V gave up 6 bases and J gave up 0 bases; unmatched junction bases: 10. Germline assignment: CDR1 LNHDA and CDR2 SQIVND (reference sequence).

CDR3 sequence reads: CASSKYGGSSSYEQYF. The CDR3 region has the DNA TGTGCCAGCAGCAAGTACGGGGGGTCCTCCTCCTACGAGCAGTACTTC. V usage is TRBV7-2 and J usage is TRBJ2-7, with TRBD2 identical over 7 bases. The CDR3 is 16 amino acids. After removal of 5 bases from V and 0 bases from J, the junction contained 10 bases not matched to a gene. CDR1 SGHTA and CDR2 FQGNSA come from the germline V gene.

The chain recombines TRBV4-3 with TRBJ1-4, with D possibly matching TRBD1 (6 bases). Germline assignment: CDR1 LGHNA and CDR2 YSLEER. The CDR3 consists of 16 residues. V was clipped by 2 bases and J by 2 bases, with 12 bases between them. In DNA form, the CDR3 reads TGCGCCAGCAGCCAAAATACGGGGGGCACTAATGAAAAACTGTTTTTT. Translation: CASSQNTGGTNEKLFF.